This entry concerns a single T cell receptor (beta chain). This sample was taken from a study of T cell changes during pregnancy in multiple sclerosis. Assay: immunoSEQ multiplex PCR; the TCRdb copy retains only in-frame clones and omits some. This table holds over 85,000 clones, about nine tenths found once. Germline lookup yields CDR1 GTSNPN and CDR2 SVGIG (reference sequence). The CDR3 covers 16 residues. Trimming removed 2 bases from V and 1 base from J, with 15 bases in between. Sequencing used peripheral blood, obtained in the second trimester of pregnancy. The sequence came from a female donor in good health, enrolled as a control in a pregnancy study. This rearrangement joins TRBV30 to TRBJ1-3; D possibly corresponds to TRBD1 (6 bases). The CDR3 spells CAWSQGQIYSGNTIYF. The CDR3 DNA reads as TGTGCCTGGAGTCAGGGGCAGATTTATTCTGGAAACACCATATATTTT.